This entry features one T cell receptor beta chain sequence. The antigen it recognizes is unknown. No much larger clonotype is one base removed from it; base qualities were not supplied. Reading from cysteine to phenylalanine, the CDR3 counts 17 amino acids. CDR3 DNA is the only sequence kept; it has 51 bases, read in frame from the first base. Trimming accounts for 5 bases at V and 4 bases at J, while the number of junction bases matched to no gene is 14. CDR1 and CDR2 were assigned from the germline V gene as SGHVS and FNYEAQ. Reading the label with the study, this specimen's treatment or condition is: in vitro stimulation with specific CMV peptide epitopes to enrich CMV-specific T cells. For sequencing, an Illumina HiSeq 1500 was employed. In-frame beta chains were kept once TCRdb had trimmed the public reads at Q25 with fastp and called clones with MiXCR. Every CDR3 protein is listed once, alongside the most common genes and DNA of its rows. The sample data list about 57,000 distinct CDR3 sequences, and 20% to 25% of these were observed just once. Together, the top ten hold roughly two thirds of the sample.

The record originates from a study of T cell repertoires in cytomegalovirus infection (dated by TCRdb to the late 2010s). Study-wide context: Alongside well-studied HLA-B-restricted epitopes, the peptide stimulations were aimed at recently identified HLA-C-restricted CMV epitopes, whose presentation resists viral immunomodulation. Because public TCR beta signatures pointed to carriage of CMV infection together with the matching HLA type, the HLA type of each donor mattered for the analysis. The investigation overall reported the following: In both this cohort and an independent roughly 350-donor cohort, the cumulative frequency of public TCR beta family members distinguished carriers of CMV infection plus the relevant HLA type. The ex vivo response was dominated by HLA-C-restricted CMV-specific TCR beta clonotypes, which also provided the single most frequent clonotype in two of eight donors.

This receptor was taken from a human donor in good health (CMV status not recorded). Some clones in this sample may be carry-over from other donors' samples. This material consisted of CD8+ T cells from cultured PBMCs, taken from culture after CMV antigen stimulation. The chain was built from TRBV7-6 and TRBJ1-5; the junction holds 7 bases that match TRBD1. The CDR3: CASSPRHDRDGNQPQHF. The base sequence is TGTGCCAGCAGCCCCCGACATGACAGGGACGGGAATCAGCCCCAGCATTTT. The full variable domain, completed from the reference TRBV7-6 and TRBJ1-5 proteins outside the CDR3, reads GAGVSQSPRYKVTKRGQDVALRCDPISGHVSLYWYRQALGQGPEFLTYFNYEAQQDKSGLPNDRFSAERPEGSISTLTIQRTEQRDSAMYRCASSPRHDRDGNQPQHFGDGTRLSIL.